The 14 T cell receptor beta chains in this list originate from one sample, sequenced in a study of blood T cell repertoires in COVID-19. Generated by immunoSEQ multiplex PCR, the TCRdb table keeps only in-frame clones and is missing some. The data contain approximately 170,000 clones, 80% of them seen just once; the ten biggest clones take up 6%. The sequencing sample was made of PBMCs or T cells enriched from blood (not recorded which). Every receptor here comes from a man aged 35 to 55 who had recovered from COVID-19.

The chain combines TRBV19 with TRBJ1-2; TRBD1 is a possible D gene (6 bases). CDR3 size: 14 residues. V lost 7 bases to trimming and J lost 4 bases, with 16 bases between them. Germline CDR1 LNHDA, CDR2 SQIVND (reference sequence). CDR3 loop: CASTLGGAAYGYTF. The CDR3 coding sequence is TGTGCCAGTACCCTAGGGGGGGCGGCCTATGGCTACACCTTC.

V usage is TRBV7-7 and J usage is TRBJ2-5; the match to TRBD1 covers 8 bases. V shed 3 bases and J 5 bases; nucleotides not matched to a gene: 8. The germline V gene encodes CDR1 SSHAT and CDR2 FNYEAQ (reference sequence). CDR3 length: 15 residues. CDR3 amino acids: CASSLTTGDVETQYF. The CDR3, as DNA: TGTGCCAGCAGCTTGACGACAGGGGACGTGGAGACCCAGTACTTC.

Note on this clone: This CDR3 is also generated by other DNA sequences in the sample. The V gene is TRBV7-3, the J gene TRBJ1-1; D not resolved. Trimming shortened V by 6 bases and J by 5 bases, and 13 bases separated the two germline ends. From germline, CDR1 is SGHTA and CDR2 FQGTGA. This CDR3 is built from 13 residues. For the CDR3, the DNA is TGTGCCAGCAGTTCCCAGGAAGGAACTGAAGCTTTCTTT. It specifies CASSSQEGTEAFF.

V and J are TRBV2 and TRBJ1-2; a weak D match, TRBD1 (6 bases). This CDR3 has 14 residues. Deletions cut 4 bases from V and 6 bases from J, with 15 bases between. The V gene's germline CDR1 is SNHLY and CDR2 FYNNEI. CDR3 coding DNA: TGTGCCAGCAGTGTAGCCCCCCAGGGGAATGGCTACACCTTC. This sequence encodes CASSVAPQGNGYTF.

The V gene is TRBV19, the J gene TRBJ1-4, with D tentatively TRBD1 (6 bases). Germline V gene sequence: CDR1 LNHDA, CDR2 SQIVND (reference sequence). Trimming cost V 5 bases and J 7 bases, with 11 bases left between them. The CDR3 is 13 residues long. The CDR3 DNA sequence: TGTGCCAGTAGTGTCCAGGGGAGTGAAAAACTGTTTTTT. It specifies CASSVQGSEKLFF.

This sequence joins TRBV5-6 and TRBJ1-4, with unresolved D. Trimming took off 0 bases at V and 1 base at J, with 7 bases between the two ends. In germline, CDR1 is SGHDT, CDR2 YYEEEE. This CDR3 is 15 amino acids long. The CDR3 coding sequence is TGTGCCAGCAGCTTGGGTACGGGAACTAATGAAAAACTGTTTTTT. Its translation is CASSLGTGTNEKLFF.

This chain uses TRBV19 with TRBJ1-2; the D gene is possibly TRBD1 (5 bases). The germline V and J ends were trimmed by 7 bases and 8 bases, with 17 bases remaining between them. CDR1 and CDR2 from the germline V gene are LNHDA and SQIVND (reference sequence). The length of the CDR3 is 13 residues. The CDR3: CASTAGGLKGYTF. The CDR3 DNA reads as TGTGCCAGTACCGCCGGGGGTTTGAAGGGCTACACCTTC.

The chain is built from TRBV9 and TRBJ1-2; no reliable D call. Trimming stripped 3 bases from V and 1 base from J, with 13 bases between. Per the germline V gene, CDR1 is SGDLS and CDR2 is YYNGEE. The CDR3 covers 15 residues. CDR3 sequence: CASSDGRPDNYGYTF. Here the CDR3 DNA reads TGTGCCAGCAGCGATGGCAGGCCGGATAACTATGGCTACACCTTC.

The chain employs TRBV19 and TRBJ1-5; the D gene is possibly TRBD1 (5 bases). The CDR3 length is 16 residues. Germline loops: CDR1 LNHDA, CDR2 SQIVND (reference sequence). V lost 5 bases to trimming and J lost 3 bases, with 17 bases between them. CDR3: CASSRLDSFLNQPQHF. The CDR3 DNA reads TGTGCCAGTAGTCGCCTTGACAGCTTCCTCAATCAGCCCCAGCATTTT.

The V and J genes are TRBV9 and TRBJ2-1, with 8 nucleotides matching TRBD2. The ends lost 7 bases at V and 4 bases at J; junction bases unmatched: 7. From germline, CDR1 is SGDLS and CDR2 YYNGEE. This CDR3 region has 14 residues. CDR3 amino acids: CASGWSSGYNEQFF. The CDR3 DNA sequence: TGTGCCAGCGGGTGGTCTAGCGGGTACAATGAGCAGTTCTTC.

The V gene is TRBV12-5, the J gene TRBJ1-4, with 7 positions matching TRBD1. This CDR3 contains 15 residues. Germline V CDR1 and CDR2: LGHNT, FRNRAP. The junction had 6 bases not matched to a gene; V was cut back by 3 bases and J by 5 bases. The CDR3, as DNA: TGTGCTAGTGGTTTCGGGGACAGCAGGAATGAAAAACTGTTTTTT. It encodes CASGFGDSRNEKLFF.

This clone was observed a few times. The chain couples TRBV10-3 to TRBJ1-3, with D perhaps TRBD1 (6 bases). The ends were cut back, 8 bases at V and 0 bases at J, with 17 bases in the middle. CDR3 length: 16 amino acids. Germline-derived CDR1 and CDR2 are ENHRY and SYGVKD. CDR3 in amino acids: CAIGGWETTSGNTIYF. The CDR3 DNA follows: TGTGCCATCGGGGGCTGGGAGACTACCTCTGGAAACACCATATATTTT.

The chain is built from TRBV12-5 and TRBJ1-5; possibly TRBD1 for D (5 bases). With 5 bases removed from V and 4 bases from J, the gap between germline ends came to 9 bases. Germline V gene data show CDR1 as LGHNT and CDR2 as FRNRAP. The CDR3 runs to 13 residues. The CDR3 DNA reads TGTGCTAGTGGTGGGGCAGGGAATCAGCCCCAGCATTTT. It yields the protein CASGGAGNQPQHF.

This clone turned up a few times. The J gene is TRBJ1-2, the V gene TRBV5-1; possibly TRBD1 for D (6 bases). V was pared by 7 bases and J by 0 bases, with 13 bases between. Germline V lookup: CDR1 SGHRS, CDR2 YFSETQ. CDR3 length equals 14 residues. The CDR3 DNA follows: TGCGCCAGCGGATCGGACAGAACTAACTATGGCTACACCTTC. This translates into CASGSDRTNYGYTF.